Reported below is one T cell receptor (beta chain). The antigen is not known. Produced via immunoSEQ multiplex PCR; TCRdb's table is partial and in-frame only. Of tens of thousands of clones listed, 89% are singletons. The data derive from a study of T cell responses to AZD1222 COVID-19 vaccine. Points from the study as a whole: The breadth and depth of Spike-specific TCRs increased once two AZD1222 doses had been given. Spike-wide vaccine-associated CD4 TCRs dominated at 160-218 and 743-854.

The source material was peripheral blood, sampled 28 days after the second AZD1222 dose. The source of this sequence is an adult who received the AZD1222 COVID-19 vaccine.

In DNA form, the CDR3 reads TGTGCCAGCAGCTTGCCTGGACAGGCCCTTAGGGAGACCCAGTACTTC. It encodes CASSLPGQALRETQYF. The rearrangement joins TRBV5-4 to TRBJ2-5, with 7 bases fitting TRBD1. CDR3 length equals 16 residues. Per germline, CDR1 SGHNT and CDR2 YYREEE (reference sequence). V lost 1 base, J lost 5 bases, and 11 bases stayed unmatched.